The 13 T cell receptor beta chains below were found in one sample sequenced in a study of graft-versus-host responses after intestinal transplantation. This table comes from immunoSEQ multiplex PCR, and its TCRdb copy is limited to in-frame clones, with some not included. Of about 97,000 clones listed, 90% are singletons. Sequencing was performed on PBMCs, taken roughly 68 weeks after intestinal transplant. Receptor source: a human patient who received an intestinal transplant, so some T cells may come from the graft donor.

This chain links TRBV6-5 with TRBJ2-3; maybe TRBD2 (5 bases). Trimming pared 4 bases from V and 5 bases from J, leaving 19 bases between. The CDR3 contains 16 residues. Germline V gene lookup returns CDR1 MNHEY and CDR2 SVGAGI. CDR3 residues: CASSSPAPAGVDTQYF. The CDR3 region has the DNA TGTGCCAGCAGTTCCCCGGCACCCGCCGGGGTAGATACGCAGTATTTT.

The rearrangement links TRBV4-2 to TRBJ2-7; TRBD2 aligns across 9 bases. Looked up from germline, CDR1 is LGHNA and CDR2 is YNFKEQ. This CDR3 has 16 amino acids. With 0 bases clipped from V and 3 bases from J, the junction kept 6 bases outside the gene matches. This chain's CDR3 is CASSQEGSGGVYEQYF. The CDR3, as DNA: TGTGCCAGCAGCCAAGAAGGTAGCGGGGGCGTCTACGAGCAGTACTTC.

V is TRBV12-5 and J is TRBJ2-7; 8 nucleotides align to TRBD2. This CDR3 is built from 13 residues. Germline V CDR1 and CDR2: LGHNT, FRNRAP. The V segment lost 3 bases and the J segment 6 bases; nucleotides outside the gene matches: 4. CDR3 sequence (DNA): TGTGCTAGTGGTTTCGGGGGGGCCTCCGAGCAGTACTTC. It specifies CASGFGGASEQYF.

V and J are TRBV18 and TRBJ2-7, with D possibly called TRBD1 or TRBD2 (5 bases each). The CDR3 consists of 13 residues. The germline CDR1 and CDR2 sequences are KGHSH and LQKENI. The V end lost 3 bases, the J end lost 5 bases, and 11 bases lay between the germline ends. The CDR3 nucleotides read TGTGCCAGCTCACCGGGGGTCTGGGACGAGCAGTACTTC. It is translated as CASSPGVWDEQYF.

The chain links TRBV2 to TRBJ2-7; D could derive from TRBD1 or TRBD2 (7 bases each). Germline lookup yields CDR1 SNHLY and CDR2 FYNNEI. CDR3 length: 12 residues. V lost 6 bases and J 6 bases, leaving 12 bases between the germline ends. The CDR3 spells CASSRGGREQYF. The DNA of the CDR3 is TGTGCCAGCAGCAGGGGGGGACGCGAGCAGTACTTC. The entire variable domain, with the rest obtained from reference TRBV2 and TRBJ2-7, is as follows: EPEVTQTPSHQVTQMGQEVILRCVPISNHLYFYWYRQILGQKVEFLVSFYNNEISEKSEIFDDQFSVERPDGSNFTLKIRSTKLEDSAMYFCASSRGGREQYFGPGTRLTVT.

The chain carries TRBV7-6 and TRBJ1-2; D is perhaps TRBD1 (5 bases). CDR1 SGHVS and CDR2 FNYEAQ come from the germline V gene. V was cut by 3 bases and J by 4 bases, with 9 bases left in between. CDR3 length: 13 amino acids. This CDR3 is CASSLGVSYGYTF. As DNA, the CDR3 is TGTGCCAGCAGCTTGGGGGTTTCCTATGGCTACACCTTC. Drawing the rest from reference TRBV7-6 and TRBJ1-2, the complete variable domain is GAGVSQSPRYKVTKRGQDVALRCDPISGHVSLYWYRQALGQGPEFLTYFNYEAQQDKSGLPNDRFSAERPEGSISTLTIQRTEQRDSAMYRCASSLGVSYGYTFGSGTRLTVV.

The chain links TRBV6-5 to TRBJ2-7; D gene unclear. Germline V gene data show CDR1 as MNHEY and CDR2 as SVGAGI. The CDR3 runs 13 residues. V was trimmed by 2 bases and J by 4 bases, leaving 9 bases between them. CDR3 residues: CASSYATPYEQYF. CDR3 nucleotide sequence: TGTGCCAGCAGTTACGCAACTCCTTACGAGCAGTACTTC.

The chain combines TRBV11-2 with TRBJ1-3; D is perhaps TRBD1 (5 bases). V dropped 5 bases and J dropped 3 bases, with 20 bases sitting between them. Germline lookup yields CDR1 SGHAT and CDR2 FQNNGV. The CDR3 is 17 amino acids. As DNA, the CDR3 is TGTGCCAGCAGCCCCAGGGCGGGAGGACTAAGTGGAAACACCATATATTTT. Amino acids: CASSPRAGGLSGNTIYF. The full variable domain, with the rest looked up from reference TRBV11-2 and TRBJ1-3, is EAGVAQSPRYKIIEKRQSVAFWCNPISGHATLYWYQQILGQGPKLLIQFQNNGVVDDSQLPKDRFSAERLKGVDSTLKIQPAKLEDSAVYLCASSPRAGGLSGNTIYFGEGSWLTVV.

The count of this clone is one. This rearrangement joins TRBV6-1 to TRBJ1-6; D perhaps matches TRBD1 (6 bases). Trimming stripped 4 bases from V and 3 bases from J, with 10 bases between. CDR1 is MNHNS and CDR2 is SASEGT in the germline V gene. The CDR3 runs to 15 residues. CDR3 loop: CASSGDTFYNSPLHF. The CDR3, as DNA: TGTGCCAGCAGTGGGGACACTTTCTATAATTCACCCCTCCACTTT.

This chain uses TRBV7-3 with TRBJ2-7, with D perhaps being TRBD1 or TRBD2 (7 bases each). V shed 3 bases and J shed 2 bases, with 11 bases lying between them. CDR3 length equals 14 residues. Per the germline V gene, CDR1 is SGHTA and CDR2 is FQGTGA. This CDR3 is CASSLSGGAYEQYF. DNA for the CDR3: TGTGCCAGCAGCTTGTCAGGGGGGGCCTACGAGCAGTACTTC.

This sequence joins TRBV6-5 and TRBJ2-3; tentatively, D is TRBD2 (6 bases). Germline CDR1 is MNHEY and CDR2 is SVGAGI. The CDR3 spans 13 residues. Trimming took 6 bases from V and 0 from J, leaving 7 bases between them. CDR3 loop: CASRAGSTDTQYF. CDR3 DNA: TGTGCCAGCAGGGCGGGAAGCACAGATACGCAGTATTTT.

The chain is built from TRBV29-1 and TRBJ1-1; weak D call: TRBD1 (5 bases). This CDR3 has 16 amino acids. The V end was cut by 0 bases, the J end by 6 bases, with 20 bases between. Germline V gene data show CDR1 as SQVTM and CDR2 as ANQGSEA. The DNA for the CDR3 is TGCAGCGTTGAAGATAGGGCCGGGGGGTCCATGCCTGAAGCTTTCTTT. The encoded protein is CSVEDRAGGSMPEAFF. Combining the CDR3 with reference TRBV29-1 and TRBJ1-1 gives the whole variable domain SAVISQKPSRDICQRGTSLTIQCQVDSQVTMMFWYRQQPGQSLTLIATANQGSEATYESGFVIDKFPISRPNLTFSTLTVSNMSPEDSSIYLCSVEDRAGGSMPEAFFGQGTRLTVV.

The V gene is TRBV27, the J gene TRBJ2-7; TRBD2 matches at 13 bases. This CDR3 region has 14 residues. V was clipped by 10 bases and J by 1 base; unmatched bases: 4. CDR1 is MNHEY and CDR2 is SMNVEV in the germline V gene (reference sequence). The CDR3 DNA follows: TGTGCCACCCAGGGACTAGCGGGGTCCTACGAGCAGTACTTC. Protein sequence: CATQGLAGSYEQYF.